This T cell receptor (beta chain) was captured in a study of Graves' ophthalmopathy and Graves' hyperthyroidism. This clonotype occurred many times. Clinicians diagnosed using symptoms, serum thyroxine, TRAb, thyroid ultrasound and orbital computed tomography. Scientists amplified the TCR beta CDR3 regions from RNA transcripts. Following a first-round RT-PCR that used HTBI primers, a second-round multiplex PCR was carried out. A single record per CDR3 protein comes from TCRdb applying MiXCR to the multiplex PCR reads. The sample yields fewer than 600,000 distinct CDR3 sequences, 14% seen once. V was trimmed by 2 bases and J by 5 bases, leaving 15 bases between them. The germline gives CDR1 MGHRA, CDR2 YSYEKL. The CDR3 is made up of 15 amino acids.

This clonotype originated in a woman aged 30 to 39 with Graves' ophthalmopathy. The sample was blood. The chain links TRBV4-1 to TRBJ2-5; D might be TRBD2 (7 bases). The CDR3 here is CASSQTGGWEETQYF. DNA of the CDR3: TGCGCCAGCAGCCAAACGGGGGGCTGGGAGGAGACCCAGTACTTC.